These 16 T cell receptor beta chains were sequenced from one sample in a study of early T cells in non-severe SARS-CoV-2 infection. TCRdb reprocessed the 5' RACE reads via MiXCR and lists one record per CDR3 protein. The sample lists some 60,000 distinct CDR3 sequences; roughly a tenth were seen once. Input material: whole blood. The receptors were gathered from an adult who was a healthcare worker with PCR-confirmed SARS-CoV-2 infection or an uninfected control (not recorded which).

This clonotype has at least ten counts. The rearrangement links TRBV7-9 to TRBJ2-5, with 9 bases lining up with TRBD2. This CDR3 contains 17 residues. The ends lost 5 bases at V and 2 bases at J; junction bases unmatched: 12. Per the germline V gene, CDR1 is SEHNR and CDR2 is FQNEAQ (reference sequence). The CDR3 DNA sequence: TGTGCCAGCAGCCCTGCCCGCGGGAGGGCGAATCAAGAGACCCAGTACTTC. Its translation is CASSPARGRANQETQYF.

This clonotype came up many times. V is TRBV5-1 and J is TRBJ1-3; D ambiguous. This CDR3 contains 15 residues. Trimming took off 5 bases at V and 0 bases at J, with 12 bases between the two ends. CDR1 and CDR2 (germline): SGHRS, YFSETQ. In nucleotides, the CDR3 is TGCGCCAGCAGTGTGGACGGAAACTCTGGAAACACCATATATTTT. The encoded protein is CASSVDGNSGNTIYF.

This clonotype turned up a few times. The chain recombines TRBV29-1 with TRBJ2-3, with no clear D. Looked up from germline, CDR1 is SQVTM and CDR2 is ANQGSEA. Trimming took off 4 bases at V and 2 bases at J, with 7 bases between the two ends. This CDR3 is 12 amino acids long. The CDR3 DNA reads TGCAGCGTTGTGTTCGACACAGATACGCAGTATTTT. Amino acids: CSVVFDTDTQYF.

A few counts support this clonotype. The CDR3, as DNA: TGTGCCAGCAGCGTATCCACGTCCGAGACCCAGTACTTC. It is translated as CASSVSTSETQYF. The chain couples TRBV9 to TRBJ2-5; the D is unclear. The ends were cut back, 1 base at V and 5 bases at J, with 9 bases in the middle. The CDR3 is 13 residues long. Per the germline V gene, CDR1 is SGDLS and CDR2 is YYNGEE.

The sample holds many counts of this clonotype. CDR3 protein: CASSFGRAGTEAFF. CDR3 in DNA: TGCGCCAGCAGCTTTGGGAGGGCGGGCACTGAAGCTTTCTTT. The gene calls are TRBV5-1 and TRBJ1-1, with unresolved D. With 2 bases removed from V and 4 bases from J, the gap between germline ends came to 12 bases. Germline CDR1 and CDR2: SGHRS and YFSETQ. The CDR3 loop spans 14 amino acids.

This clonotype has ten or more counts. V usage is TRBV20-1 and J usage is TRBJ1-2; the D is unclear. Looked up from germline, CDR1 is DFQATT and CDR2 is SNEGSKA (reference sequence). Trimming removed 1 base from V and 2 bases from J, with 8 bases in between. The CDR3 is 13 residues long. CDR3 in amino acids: CSARGSGNYGYTF. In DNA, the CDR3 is TGCAGTGCTAGAGGATCGGGGAACTATGGCTACACCTTC.

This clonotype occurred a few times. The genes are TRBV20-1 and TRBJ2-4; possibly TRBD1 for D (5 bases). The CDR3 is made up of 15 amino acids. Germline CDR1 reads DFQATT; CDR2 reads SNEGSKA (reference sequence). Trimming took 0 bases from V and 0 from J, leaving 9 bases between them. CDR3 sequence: CSARDKGLAKNIQYF. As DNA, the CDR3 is TGCAGTGCTAGAGATAAGGGGCTAGCCAAAAACATTCAGTACTTC.

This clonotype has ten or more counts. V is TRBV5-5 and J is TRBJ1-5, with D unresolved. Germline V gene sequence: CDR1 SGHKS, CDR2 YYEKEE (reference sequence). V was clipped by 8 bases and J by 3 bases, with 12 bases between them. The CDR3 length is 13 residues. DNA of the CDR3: TGTGCCAGTTCATTGAGTTCCAATCAGCCCCAGCATTTT. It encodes CASSLSSNQPQHF.

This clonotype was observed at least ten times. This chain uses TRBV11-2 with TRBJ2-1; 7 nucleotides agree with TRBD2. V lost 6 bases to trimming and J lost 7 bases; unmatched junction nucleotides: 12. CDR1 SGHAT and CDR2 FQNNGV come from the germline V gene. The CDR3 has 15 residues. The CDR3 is CASSGIGGRFNEQFF. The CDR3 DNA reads TGTGCCAGCAGTGGCATCGGCGGGAGATTTAATGAGCAGTTCTTC.

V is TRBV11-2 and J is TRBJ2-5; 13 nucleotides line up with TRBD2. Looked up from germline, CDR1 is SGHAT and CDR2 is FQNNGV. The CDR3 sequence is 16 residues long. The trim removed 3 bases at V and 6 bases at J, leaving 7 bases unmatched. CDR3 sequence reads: CASSFDRTSGRQTQYF. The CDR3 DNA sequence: TGTGCCAGCAGCTTTGACCGGACTAGCGGGAGACAGACCCAGTACTTC.

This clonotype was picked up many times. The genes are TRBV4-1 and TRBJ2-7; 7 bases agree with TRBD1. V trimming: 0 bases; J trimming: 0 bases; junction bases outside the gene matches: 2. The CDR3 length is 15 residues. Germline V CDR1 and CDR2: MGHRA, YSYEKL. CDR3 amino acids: CASSQETGYSYEQYF. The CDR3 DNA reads TGCGCCAGCAGCCAAGAGACAGGGTACTCCTACGAGCAGTACTTC.

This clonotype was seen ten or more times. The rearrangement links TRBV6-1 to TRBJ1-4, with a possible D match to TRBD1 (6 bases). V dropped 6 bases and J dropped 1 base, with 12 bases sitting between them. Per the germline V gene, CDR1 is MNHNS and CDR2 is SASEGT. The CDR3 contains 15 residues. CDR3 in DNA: TGTGCCAGCAGGTCTACAGGGCTAACTAATGAAAAACTGTTTTTT. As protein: CASRSTGLTNEKLFF.

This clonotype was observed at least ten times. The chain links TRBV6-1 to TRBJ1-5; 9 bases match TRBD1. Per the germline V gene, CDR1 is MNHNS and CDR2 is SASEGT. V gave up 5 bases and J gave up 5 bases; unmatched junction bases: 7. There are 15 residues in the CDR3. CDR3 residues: CASSKTGGTDQPQHF. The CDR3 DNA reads TGTGCCAGCAGTAAGACAGGGGGGACGGATCAGCCCCAGCATTTT.

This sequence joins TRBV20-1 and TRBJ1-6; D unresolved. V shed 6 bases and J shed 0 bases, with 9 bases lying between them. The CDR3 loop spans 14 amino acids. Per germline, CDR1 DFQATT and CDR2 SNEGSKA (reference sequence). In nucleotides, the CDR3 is TGCAGTGCCAGATCTGGCTCCTATAATTCACCCCTCCACTTT. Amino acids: CSARSGSYNSPLHF.

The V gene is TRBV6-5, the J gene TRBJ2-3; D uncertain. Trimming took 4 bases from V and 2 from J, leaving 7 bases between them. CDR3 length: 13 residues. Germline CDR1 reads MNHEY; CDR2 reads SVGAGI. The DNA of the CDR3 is TGTGCCAGCAGTTTTAGATCCACAGATACGCAGTATTTT. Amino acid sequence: CASSFRSTDTQYF.

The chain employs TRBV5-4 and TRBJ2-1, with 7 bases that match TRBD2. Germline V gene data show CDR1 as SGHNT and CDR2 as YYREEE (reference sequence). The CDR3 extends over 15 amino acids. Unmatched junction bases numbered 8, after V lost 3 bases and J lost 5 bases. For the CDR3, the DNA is TGTGCCAGCAGCTCGAACCGGGACTACAACAATGAGCAGTTCTTC. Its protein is CASSSNRDYNNEQFF.